What follows are 13 T cell receptor beta chains derived from one specimen sequenced in a study of T cells after posttransplantation cyclophosphamide. Assay: immunoSEQ multiplex PCR; the TCRdb copy retains only in-frame clones and omits some. The data contain about 52,000 clones, 85% to 95% of them singletons. What was sequenced was PBMCs. These receptors were obtained from a woman aged 25 to 45 in good health and a related stem cell transplant donor.

The DNA for the CDR3 is TGTGCCAGCAGCTTGGGTTCCGGGACTAGCGGGACCGGGGAGCTGTTTTTT. Protein: CASSLGSGTSGTGELFF. The chain couples TRBV5-6 to TRBJ2-2, with 12 positions matching TRBD2. Germline CDR1 and CDR2: SGHDT and YYEEEE. The CDR3 is made up of 17 amino acids. With V trimmed by 0 bases and J by 5 bases, 5 bases remained unmatched.

The V call is TRBV10-3, the J call TRBJ2-5; D gene ambiguous. CDR3 length equals 13 residues. The germline gives CDR1 ENHRY, CDR2 SYGVKD. The germline V and J ends were trimmed by 0 bases and 7 bases, with 9 bases remaining between them. The CDR3 sequence is CAISESTSGTQYF. The CDR3 coding sequence is TGTGCCATCAGTGAGTCGACGTCGGGGACCCAGTACTTC.

In its sample, this clone was seen once. The gene calls are TRBV19 and TRBJ2-5; 11 positions agree with TRBD2. The length of the CDR3 is 14 residues. Per the germline V gene, CDR1 is LNHDA and CDR2 is SQIVND (reference sequence). The ends lost 5 bases at V and 4 bases at J; junction bases unmatched: 3. The CDR3 DNA follows: TGTGCCAGTAGTGCCGGGACTAGCGGAGAGACCCAGTACTTC. Encoded protein: CASSAGTSGETQYF.

This rearrangement joins TRBV10-3 to TRBJ2-1, with 7 bases fitting TRBD1. V was pared by 0 bases and J by 6 bases, with 14 bases of the junction left unmatched. Per germline, CDR1 ENHRY and CDR2 SYGVKD. The CDR3 loop spans 18 amino acids. The CDR3 nucleotides are TGTGCCATCAGTGAGTCTACCCCTCCGACAGGGCGGTCCAATGAGCAGTTCTTC. Translated: CAISESTPPTGRSNEQFF.

The chain is built from TRBV7-3 and TRBJ2-5, with 10 bases fitting TRBD2. V shed 4 bases, J shed 1 base, and the junction held 3 bases outside the gene matches. Germline values: CDR1 SGHTA, CDR2 FQGTGA. This CDR3 contains 15 residues. CDR3 protein: CASSSAGGFQETQYF. The DNA of the CDR3 is TGTGCCAGCAGCTCAGCGGGGGGGTTCCAAGAGACCCAGTACTTC.

This chain links TRBV9 with TRBJ1-1; D may be TRBD1 (5 bases). The germline CDR1 and CDR2 sequences are SGDLS and YYNGEE. The CDR3 runs 17 residues. V dropped 4 bases and J dropped 0 bases, with 19 bases sitting between them. CDR3 nucleotide sequence: TGTGCCAGCAGCCCTCAGGGTCTTGACAGCATGAACACTGAAGCTTTCTTT. This translates into CASSPQGLDSMNTEAFF.

The chain joins TRBV19 to TRBJ2-6; tentative D call: TRBD2 (6 bases). This CDR3 has 15 residues. CDR1 and CDR2 (germline): LNHDA, SQIVND (reference sequence). Deletions cut 1 base from V and 3 bases from J, with 7 bases between. The CDR3 region is CASSIGTNGANVLTF. The CDR3 coding sequence is TGTGCCAGTAGTATAGGGACTAATGGGGCCAACGTCCTGACTTTC. Based on the CDR3 plus reference TRBV19 and TRBJ2-6, the full variable domain is DGGITQSPKYLFRKEGQNVTLSCEQNLNHDAMYWYRQDPGQGLRLIYYSQIVNDFQKGDIAEGYSVSREKKESFPLTVTSAQKNPTAFYLCASSIGTNGANVLTFGAGSRLTVL.

This chain uses TRBV11-2 with TRBJ2-2; TRBD2 aligns across 10 bases. Germline CDR1 reads SGHAT; CDR2 reads FQNNGV. The CDR3 is 17 amino acids. V shed 5 bases, J shed 7 bases, and the junction held 13 bases outside the gene matches. The CDR3 spells CASSQLEAGGPVGELFF. The CDR3 DNA reads TGTGCCAGCAGCCAGCTGGAAGCGGGGGGGCCAGTCGGGGAGCTGTTTTTT. Based on the CDR3 plus reference TRBV11-2 and TRBJ2-2, the full variable domain is EAGVAQSPRYKIIEKRQSVAFWCNPISGHATLYWYQQILGQGPKLLIQFQNNGVVDDSQLPKDRFSAERLKGVDSTLKIQPAKLEDSAVYLCASSQLEAGGPVGELFFGEGSRLTVL.

This rearrangement joins TRBV10-3 to TRBJ2-7; 7 bases match TRBD1. Germline trimming cut 4 bases from V and 4 bases from J; bases unmatched to any gene: 1. The CDR3 is 12 amino acids. CDR1 is ENHRY, CDR2 SYGVKD, per germline. The CDR3 DNA follows: TGTGCCATCAGTGGCAGGGGGTACGAGCAGTACTTC. Translated, it gives CAISGRGYEQYF.

The chain employs TRBV5-6 and TRBJ1-5; 12 bases are shared with TRBD1. Germline V gene data show CDR1 as SGHDT and CDR2 as YYEEEE. V gave up 3 bases and J gave up 7 bases; unmatched junction bases: 5. This CDR3 has 15 residues. CDR3: CASSWGQGAGQPQHF. DNA for the CDR3: TGTGCCAGCAGCTGGGGACAGGGGGCAGGCCAGCCCCAGCATTTT. Drawing the rest from reference TRBV5-6 and TRBJ1-5, the complete variable domain is DAGVTQSPTHLIKTRGQQVTLRCSPKSGHDTVSWYQQALGQGPQFIFQYYEEEERQRGNFPDRFSGHQFPNYSSELNVNALLLGDSALYLCASSWGQGAGQPQHFGDGTRLSIL.

The CDR3 reads CASAGLAGPYEQYF. The DNA of the CDR3 is TGTGCCAGCGCGGGACTAGCGGGACCCTACGAGCAGTACTTC. The rearrangement joins TRBV19 to TRBJ2-7; 13 positions agree with TRBD2. There are 14 residues in the CDR3. J gave up 2 bases and V 9 bases, and 4 bases lay outside the gene matches. The germline gives CDR1 LNHDA, CDR2 SQIVND (reference sequence).

The CDR3 DNA sequence: TGCGCCAGCAGCCAAGATAGGGCTAGCAGAGCCTACGAGCAGTACTTC. Translating gives CASSQDRASRAYEQYF. This rearrangement joins TRBV4-3 to TRBJ2-7; TRBD2 is a possible D gene (5 bases). The CDR3 length is 16 residues. V lost 0 bases, J lost 2 bases, and 14 bases lay in between. Germline-derived CDR1 and CDR2 are LGHNA and YSLEER.

J is TRBJ1-1 and V is TRBV29-1; tentative D call: TRBD1 (5 bases). CDR1 SQVTM and CDR2 ANQGSEA come from the germline V gene. The CDR3 spans 12 residues. Trimming cost V 4 bases and J 4 bases, with 10 bases left between them. CDR3 in DNA: TGCAGCGTTGCCCCGGGGGGCACTGAAGCTTTCTTT. Protein: CSVAPGGTEAFF. The complete variable domain, with remaining parts taken from reference TRBV29-1 and TRBJ1-1, reads SAVISQKPSRDICQRGTSLTIQCQVDSQVTMMFWYRQQPGQSLTLIATANQGSEATYESGFVIDKFPISRPNLTFSTLTVSNMSPEDSSIYLCSVAPGGTEAFFGQGTRLTVV.